What follows are 16 T cell receptor beta chains derived from one specimen sequenced in a study of regulatory T cells in long-lasting Graves disease. Time point meaning: newly diagnosed GD, antithyroid drugs for less than 3 months. There was RNA extracted from PBMCs, and the TCR library was made from it. HTBI primers from iRepertoire and Arm-PCR of CDR3 regions yielded the TCR beta libraries. From the multiplex PCR reads, TCRdb called clonotypes with MiXCR, one entry per CDR3 protein. The sample lists about 310,000 distinct CDR3 sequences, over 15% occurring once. This specimen was peripheral blood mononuclear cells (PBMCs), taken at new diagnosis, from a patient treated with antithyroid drugs. These receptors all come from a female donor with Graves disease.

Ten or more counts support this clonotype. As DNA, the CDR3 is TGCAGCGTGCAAGCGGGATCGGTGTTCTTC. Its translation is CSVQAGSVFF. V is TRBV29-1 and J is TRBJ2-1; 7 nucleotides line up with TRBD2. Trimming removed 6 bases from V and 15 bases from J; junction bases left unmatched: 8. Germline CDR1 and CDR2: SQVTM and ANQGSEA. The CDR3 sequence is 10 residues long.

The sample holds many counts of this clonotype. The rearrangement uses TRBV3-1 and TRBJ1-2; TRBD1 agrees at 7 bases. CDR1 is LGHDT and CDR2 is YNNKEL in the germline V gene (reference sequence). The ends lost 1 base at V and 3 bases at J; junction bases unmatched: 11. The CDR3 runs 17 residues. The chain's CDR3 is CASSQVSLRQGDYGYTF. For the CDR3, the DNA is TGTGCCAGCAGCCAAGTCTCCCTCCGACAGGGAGACTATGGCTACACCTTC.

In its sample, this clonotype was seen once. CDR3 protein: CASSRPEGLAGAISYEQFF. The DNA for the CDR3 is TGTGCCAGCAGTCGCCCTGAAGGACTAGCGGGAGCCATTAGCTATGAGCAGTTCTTC. V and J are TRBV27 and TRBJ2-1, with 13 bases fitting TRBD2. J was trimmed by 8 bases and V by 5 bases; bases with no gene match: 18. CDR1 and CDR2 from the germline V gene are MNHEY and SMNVEV (reference sequence). The CDR3 covers 19 residues.

There are many counts of this clonotype. This chain uses TRBV20-1 with TRBJ2-3; D is perhaps TRBD2 (6 bases). From germline, CDR1 is DFQATT and CDR2 SNEGSKA (reference sequence). The V gene lost 0 bases and the J gene lost 5 bases, with 18 bases spanning the gap. The CDR3 has 16 residues. DNA of the CDR3: TGCAGTGCTAGAGATTTAATCGGGGGAGGCCTAGATACGCAGTATTTT. Translating gives CSARDLIGGGLDTQYF.

The table lists this clonotype with a few counts. The chain combines TRBV27 with TRBJ2-7, with 10 nucleotides matching TRBD1. V trimming: 3 bases; J trimming: 7 bases; junction bases outside the gene matches: 15. The germline gives CDR1 MNHEY, CDR2 SMNVEV (reference sequence). CDR3 length equals 17 residues. The CDR3 nucleotides are TGTGCCAGCAGTTTGCTCGATCCGGGACAGGGGTTTAGGGAGCAGTACTTC. This gives the protein CASSLLDPGQGFREQYF.

J is TRBJ2-7 and V is TRBV29-1, with a tentative D call TRBD2 (6 bases). Germline CDR1 is SQVTM and CDR2 is ANQGSEA. CDR3 size: 12 residues. Trimming shortened V by 5 bases and J by 4 bases, and 12 bases separated the two germline ends. The CDR3 region is CSVYRRGYEQYF. The CDR3 nucleotides read TGCAGCGTTTACCGGAGGGGTTACGAGCAGTACTTC.

The sample holds many counts of this clonotype. The CDR3 region has the DNA TGTGCCAGCAGCTTACCCCAGGGGGGGCAAGAGACCCAGTACTTC. It is translated as CASSLPQGGQETQYF. The V and J genes are TRBV7-2 and TRBJ2-5; perhaps D is TRBD1 or TRBD2 (7 bases each). The CDR3 is made up of 15 amino acids. V was pared by 2 bases and J by 2 bases, with 12 bases between. Germline V gene sequence: CDR1 SGHTA, CDR2 FQGNSA.

This clonotype has a count of ten or more. The chain employs TRBV29-1 and TRBJ2-7; 10 bases are a match to TRBD2. From germline, CDR1 is SQVTM and CDR2 ANQGSEA. CDR3 length equals 13 residues. V lost 5 bases to trimming and J lost 6 bases; unmatched junction nucleotides: 7. CDR3 residues: CSVRLAGDREQYF. The CDR3 region has the DNA TGCAGCGTTCGCCTAGCGGGAGACCGCGAGCAGTACTTC.

This clonotype came up many times. The junction and the germline gene differ at one end; a read error may be behind it. The chain employs TRBV2 and TRBJ2-1; TRBD1 matches 8 bases. CDR1 is SNHLY and CDR2 is FYNNEI in the germline V gene. The CDR3 extends over 12 amino acids. The CDR3 nucleotides are TGTGCCAGCCGTGAGAGGGACAGGCGCCAGTTCTTC. Translation gives CASRERDRRQFF.

The V gene is TRBV29-1, the J gene TRBJ2-7; TRBD2 matches at 11 bases. V lost 5 bases to trimming and J lost 3 bases; unmatched junction nucleotides: 3. This CDR3 is 13 amino acids long. The germline CDR1 and CDR2 sequences are SQVTM and ANQGSEA. The CDR3 bases are TGCAGCGTTCGACTAGCGGGATTCTACGAGCAGTACTTC. Translating gives CSVRLAGFYEQYF.

This clonotype occurred many times. The gene calls are TRBV11-3 and TRBJ2-7, with TRBD2 matching 7 bases. The CDR3 extends over 15 amino acids. CDR1 and CDR2 (germline): SGHNT, YENEEA. V was clipped by 4 bases and J by 0 bases; unmatched bases: 6. Here the CDR3 DNA reads TGTGCCAGCAGCTCTAGGACTAGAAGCTCCTACGAGCAGTACTTC. This codes for CASSSRTRSSYEQYF.

This clonotype was seen at least ten times. The CDR3 coding sequence is TGTGCCAGCAGTCGCGGGATACCACCCGAGCAGTACTTC. It is translated as CASSRGIPPEQYF. V usage is TRBV6-1 and J usage is TRBJ2-7; D might be TRBD2 (6 bases). The V end lost 5 bases, the J end lost 6 bases, and 14 bases lay between the germline ends. Germline V gene lookup returns CDR1 MNHNS and CDR2 SASEGT. The CDR3 sequence is 13 residues long.

This clonotype was found a few times. V usage is TRBV4-2 and J usage is TRBJ2-3, with 8 bases lining up with TRBD1. V lost 0 bases, J lost 4 bases, and 3 bases stayed unmatched. The V gene's germline CDR1 is LGHNA and CDR2 YNFKEQ. The CDR3 is 15 residues long. The DNA for the CDR3 is TGTGCCAGCAGCCAAGATCCAGGGGGCGCAGATACGCAGTATTTT. Translation gives CASSQDPGGADTQYF.

In this sample, this clonotype turned up many times. A read error may produce the germline difference seen at one junction end. This chain connects TRBV7-7 to TRBJ2-3; TRBD1 might be the D (5 bases). The CDR3 covers 15 residues. Germline V gene lookup returns CDR1 SSHAT and CDR2 FNYEAQ (reference sequence). In DNA, the CDR3 is TGTGCTAGCAGCTTAACTCCAGGACACACAGATACGCAGTATTTT. It translates to CASSLTPGHTDTQYF.

This clonotype was recorded at least ten times. CDR3 amino acids: CASIPFPGTKEGNEQFF. DNA of the CDR3: TGTGCCAGCATCCCCTTCCCCGGGACTAAGGAGGGCAATGAGCAGTTCTTC. The J gene is TRBJ2-1, the V gene TRBV12-3 or TRBV12-4; 7 bases are shared with TRBD2. CDR3 length: 17 amino acids. V lost 7 bases to trimming and J lost 6 bases; unmatched junction nucleotides: 18.

Concerning this clonotype: This likely reflects a read error, since a far larger clone is one base away. The chain's CDR3 is CASRGPEGLALHNEQYF. The CDR3 DNA sequence: TGTGCCAGCAGGGGGCCGGAGGGGCTAGCGCTTCACAATGAGCAGTACTTC. This chain links TRBV2 with TRBJ2-7; D perhaps matches TRBD2 (6 bases). Germline-derived CDR1 and CDR2 are SNHLY and FYNNEI. Trimming stripped 6 bases from V and 7 bases from J, with 28 bases between. The CDR3 has 17 residues.